A single sample is the source of the 27 T cell receptor beta chains below, sequenced in a study of shared clonotypes between healthy human individuals. Clones were sequenced by immunoSEQ multiplex PCR, and TCRdb holds only the in-frame ones, with some missing. The sample holds hundreds of thousands of clones, about 80% seen once. The sample consisted of memory CD4+ T cells sorted from blood. The subset: CD45RA-negative fraction. The receptor set was obtained from a woman aged 25-40 years in good health.

This clone was found a few times. This chain links TRBV29-1 with TRBJ2-5; the match to TRBD2 covers 8 bases. This CDR3 region has 13 residues. The germline gives CDR1 SQVTM, CDR2 ANQGSEA. Trimming cost V 4 bases and J 5 bases; bases outside gene matches: 6. This chain's CDR3 is CSVGAGVGETQYF. CDR3 coding DNA: TGCAGCGTTGGAGCGGGAGTAGGCGAGACCCAGTACTTC. Filled out from reference TRBV29-1 and TRBJ2-5, the complete variable domain reads SAVISQKPSRDICQRGTSLTIQCQVDSQVTMMFWYRQQPGQSLTLIATANQGSEATYESGFVIDKFPISRPNLTFSTLTVSNMSPEDSSIYLCSVGAGVGETQYFGPGTRLLVL.

The chain combines TRBV19 with TRBJ1-2, with 7 bases fitting TRBD1. Trimming at V came to 3 bases and at J to 5 bases, leaving 12 bases not matched to a gene. The CDR3 is 16 residues long. The germline gives CDR1 LNHDA, CDR2 SQIVND (reference sequence). CDR3 sequence reads: CASSIVAVSRGYGYTF. In DNA form, the CDR3 reads TGTGCCAGTAGTATCGTGGCGGTTAGCAGGGGGTATGGCTACACCTTC.

The chain combines TRBV29-1 with TRBJ1-2; possible D gene TRBD1, 6 bases. The germline V and J ends were trimmed by 8 bases and 2 bases, with 27 bases remaining between them. Germline values: CDR1 SQVTM, CDR2 ANQGSEA. CDR3 length: 17 amino acids. Here the CDR3 reads CSSRGGSGGVGNYGYTF. CDR3 nucleotide sequence: TGCAGCTCGCGTGGGGGCAGCGGGGGCGTAGGGAACTATGGCTACACCTTC. The full variable domain, its missing parts supplied by reference TRBV29-1 and TRBJ1-2, is SAVISQKPSRDICQRGTSLTIQCQVDSQVTMMFWYRQQPGQSLTLIATANQGSEATYESGFVIDKFPISRPNLTFSTLTVSNMSPEDSSIYLCSSRGGSGGVGNYGYTFGSGTRLTVV.

The rearrangement links TRBV5-8 to TRBJ1-5, with no clear D. Trimming took 4 bases from V and 0 from J, leaving 5 bases between them. The germline V gene encodes CDR1 SGHTS and CDR2 YDEGEE. The CDR3 runs to 13 residues. CDR3 residues: CASSRFSNQPQHF. The CDR3, as DNA: TGTGCCAGCAGCCGGTTTAGCAATCAGCCCCAGCATTTT.

The chain is built from TRBV6-5 and TRBJ2-2; TRBD1 aligns across 8 bases. This CDR3 comprises 15 residues. The V segment lost 7 bases and the J segment 5 bases; nucleotides outside the gene matches: 9. Germline lookup yields CDR1 MNHEY and CDR2 SVGAGI. CDR3 nucleotides: TGTGCCAGCACCCCGGACAGGGCATCGACCGGGGAGCTGTTTTTT. Protein product: CASTPDRASTGELFF.

The chain links TRBV18 to TRBJ2-2; no firm D call. CDR1 is KGHSH and CDR2 is LQKENI in the germline V gene. Deletions cut 4 bases from V and 4 bases from J, with 13 bases between. This CDR3 comprises 15 residues. CDR3 sequence reads: CASSLSPGSTGELFF. CDR3 in DNA: TGTGCCAGCTCACTCTCGCCGGGTAGCACCGGGGAGCTGTTTTTT.

In the case of this clone: Within the sample, other DNA sequences also encode this same CDR3. The chain carries TRBV6-1 and TRBJ2-2; no clear D gene. CDR3 length: 13 residues. Germline V gene lookup returns CDR1 MNHNS and CDR2 SASEGT. The germline V and J ends were trimmed by 5 bases and 4 bases, with 8 bases remaining between them. CDR3 protein: CASSPLRTGELFF. The CDR3 DNA sequence: TGTGCCAGCAGTCCCCTTCGCACCGGGGAGCTGTTTTTT.

V and J are TRBV5-8 and TRBJ2-3; 8 bases are shared with TRBD2. CDR1 is SGHTS, CDR2 YDEGEE, per germline. The V and J ends lost 6 bases and 1 base, in that order; junction bases with no gene match: 4. This CDR3 has 14 amino acids. As DNA, the CDR3 is TGTGCCAGCACCAGACTAGCGCGCACAGATACGCAGTATTTT. It is translated as CASTRLARTDTQYF.

Comment on this clone: This may be a read error, as it is one base from a much larger clone. This CDR3 reads CASSYDSRSYEQYF. The CDR3 DNA follows: TGTGCCAGCAGTTACGACAGCCGCTCCTACGAGCAGTACTTC. The rearrangement uses TRBV6-6 and TRBJ2-7; weak D call: TRBD1 (5 bases). V lost 2 bases, J lost 0 bases, and 8 bases lay in between. The CDR3 totals 14 residues. Germline-derived CDR1 and CDR2 are MNHNY and SVGAGI (reference sequence).

The V call is TRBV29-1, the J call TRBJ2-2, with TRBD2 matching 9 bases. Trimming took 7 bases from V and 7 from J; bases not matched to a gene: 10. The V gene's germline CDR1 is SQVTM and CDR2 ANQGSEA. The CDR3 runs to 14 residues. The CDR3 sequence: CSGSSGSNVGELFF. CDR3 bases: TGCAGCGGGAGTAGCGGGAGTAACGTCGGGGAGCTGTTTTTT.

The chain employs TRBV15 and TRBJ2-7; tentative D call: TRBD2 (6 bases). Deletions cut 4 bases from V and 4 bases from J, with 11 bases between. Germline CDR1 reads LNHNV; CDR2 reads YYDKDF (reference sequence). The CDR3 length is 13 residues. The DNA for the CDR3 is TGTGCCACCAGCACCGGAGGGGAGTACGAGCAGTACTTC. It translates to CATSTGGEYEQYF.

The chain couples TRBV14 to TRBJ2-5, with TRBD2 matching over 7 bases. The CDR3 length is 16 residues. V was pared by 1 base and J by 9 bases, with 14 bases of the junction left unmatched. Germline lookup yields CDR1 SGHDN and CDR2 FVKESK. The CDR3 sequence: CASSQGDFDTAGAQYF. For the CDR3, the DNA is TGTGCCAGCAGCCAAGGGGACTTTGACACCGCGGGGGCCCAGTACTTC.

This clone was seen more than once but under ten times. The chain uses TRBV11-2 and TRBJ2-4, with TRBD2 identical over 7 bases. This CDR3 has 18 residues. From germline, CDR1 is SGHAT and CDR2 FQNNGV. V was pared by 1 base and J by 10 bases, with 19 bases of the junction left unmatched. CDR3 nucleotide sequence: TGTGCCAGCAGCTTAGCGCCCGAGTATAGACCCCGGGAGGTTATTCAGTACTTC. Translating it yields CASSLAPEYRPREVIQYF.

This chain uses TRBV7-3 with TRBJ2-7; TRBD1 is a possible D gene (6 bases). Trimming took 0 bases from V and 10 from J, leaving 13 bases between them. CDR3 length: 13 residues. The germline V gene has CDR1 SGHTA and CDR2 FQGTGA. The CDR3 here is CASSLTFGGNQYF. The CDR3, as DNA: TGTGCCAGCAGCTTAACGTTTGGGGGCAACCAGTACTTC.

The J gene is TRBJ2-5, the V gene TRBV14; D ambiguous. Per germline, CDR1 SGHDN and CDR2 FVKESK. Trimming shortened V by 4 bases and J by 5 bases, and 17 bases separated the two germline ends. The CDR3 sequence is 15 residues long. This CDR3 is CASSRARAPRETQYF. The CDR3, as DNA: TGTGCCAGCAGCCGGGCGCGAGCACCCCGGGAGACCCAGTACTTC. Looking up the rest from reference TRBV14 and TRBJ2-5 gives the full variable domain: EAGVTQFPSHSVIEKGQTVTLRCDPISGHDNLYWYRRVMGKEIKFLLHFVKESKQDESGMPNNRFLAERTGGTYSTLKVQPAELEDSGVYFCASSRARAPRETQYFGPGTRLLVL.

This clone was seen a handful of times. The chain recombines TRBV6-5 with TRBJ2-2; D is possibly TRBD2 (7 bases). Germline V gene data show CDR1 as MNHEY and CDR2 as SVGAGI. The CDR3 runs to 15 residues. V lost 8 bases, J lost 5 bases, and 18 bases lay in between. In DNA form, the CDR3 reads TGTGCCAGCGGGAAGATTAGGGGGGGGACCGGGGAGCTGTTTTTT. It specifies CASGKIRGGTGELFF.

J is TRBJ2-5 and V is TRBV30; 7 bases are a match to TRBD2. The J call may be faulty, since TRBJ2-7 better matches the DNA end. In germline, CDR1 is GTSNPN, CDR2 SVGIG (reference sequence). The CDR3 extends over 12 amino acids. The CDR3 here is CAWTSGSYEQYF. CDR3 bases: TGTGCCTGGACTAGCGGCTCCTACGAGCAGTACTTC.

Concerning this clone: This CDR3 is also generated by other DNA sequences in the sample. This chain links TRBV28 with TRBJ1-4; 8 bases map to TRBD1. After removal of 5 bases from V and 8 bases from J, the junction contained 10 bases not matched to a gene. This CDR3 is 15 amino acids long. From germline, CDR1 is MDHEN and CDR2 SYDVKM. In DNA form, the CDR3 reads TGTGCCAGCAGTCTACCGACAGGGGAGAACGAAAAACTGTTTTTT. Its translation is CASSLPTGENEKLFF.

The V gene is TRBV27, the J gene TRBJ1-1; D gene uncertain. Between the trimmed V and J ends, which lost 5 bases and 6 bases, there was a span of 19 bases. The CDR3 consists of 15 residues. The germline V gene encodes CDR1 MNHEY and CDR2 SMNVEV (reference sequence). This CDR3 reads CASSPGRDVAAEAFF. The DNA for the CDR3 is TGTGCCAGCAGTCCAGGTCGCGACGTGGCGGCTGAAGCTTTCTTT.

The chain carries TRBV11-1 and TRBJ2-2; the D gene is possibly TRBD2 (5 bases). CDR1 is SGHAT and CDR2 is FQDESV in the germline V gene (reference sequence). V gave up 6 bases and J gave up 1 base, with 15 bases separating them. CDR3 length equals 16 residues. The CDR3 region is CASRDLQELNTGELFF. The CDR3 coding sequence is TGTGCCAGCAGGGACTTACAAGAGCTGAACACCGGGGAGCTGTTTTTT.

This clone was detected a few times. The chain combines TRBV7-8 with TRBJ2-3; TRBD2 might be the D (6 bases). V shed 8 bases and J shed 0 bases, with 15 bases lying between them. Germline V gene data show CDR1 as SGHVS and CDR2 as FQNEAQ. The CDR3 consists of 15 residues. The CDR3 sequence is CASGGVTLSTDTQYF. CDR3 nucleotides: TGTGCCAGCGGAGGGGTCACATTAAGCACAGATACGCAGTATTTT.

This clone was counted only a few times. Other DNA sequences in the sample encode the same CDR3. The rearrangement joins TRBV28 to TRBJ1-5, with D uncertain. Germline V gene data show CDR1 as MDHEN and CDR2 as SYDVKM. V was cut by 6 bases and J by 6 bases, with 9 bases left in between. CDR3 length: 12 amino acids. CDR3 DNA: TGTGCCAGCAGACTGGGAGGTCAGCCCCAGCATTTT. Translating it yields CASRLGGQPQHF.

This sequence joins TRBV2 and TRBJ2-7; a weak D match, TRBD1 (6 bases). Germline V gives CDR1 SNHLY, CDR2 FYNNEI. V lost 6 bases, J lost 0 bases, and 15 bases lay in between. The CDR3 loop spans 15 amino acids. This CDR3 reads CASSEFQGFSYEQYF. The DNA for the CDR3 is TGTGCCAGCAGCGAATTCCAGGGGTTCTCCTACGAGCAGTACTTC.

V gene TRBV5-1 combines with J gene TRBJ2-3, with 10 bases identical to TRBD1. Germline CDR1 reads SGHRS; CDR2 reads YFSETQ. The CDR3 is 15 amino acids. The trim removed 5 bases at V and 4 bases at J, leaving 7 bases unmatched. CDR3 DNA: TGCGCCAGCAGTCTCAACGGACAGGGGGCAGATACGCAGTATTTT. This gives the protein CASSLNGQGADTQYF.

This clone was counted a single time. The CDR3 loop reads CASSPTSSSSYEQYF. The CDR3 bases are TGTGCCAGCAGTCCTACAAGTTCGAGCTCCTACGAGCAGTACTTC. The chain employs TRBV6-1 and TRBJ2-7, with no clear D. The CDR3 extends over 15 amino acids. The V end was cut by 5 bases, the J end by 0 bases, with 14 bases between. Germline CDR1 reads MNHNS; CDR2 reads SASEGT.

At least ten counts were recorded for this clone. This rearrangement joins TRBV6-4 to TRBJ2-7; maybe TRBD2 (5 bases). Per germline, CDR1 MRHNA and CDR2 SNTAGT. V was cut by 3 bases and J by 6 bases, with 12 bases left in between. The CDR3 loop spans 13 amino acids. This CDR3 is CASSEVDSGEQYF. Here the CDR3 DNA reads TGTGCCAGCAGTGAGGTGGACTCGGGCGAGCAGTACTTC.

J is TRBJ1-4 and V is TRBV7-8; D is ambiguous. CDR1 SGHVS and CDR2 FQNEAQ come from the germline V gene. Deletions cut 1 base from V and 3 bases from J, with 12 bases between. There are 16 residues in the CDR3. CDR3 protein: CASSLVRGRANEKLFF. In DNA form, the CDR3 reads TGTGCCAGCAGCTTAGTTCGAGGGAGGGCTAATGAAAAACTGTTTTTT.